The 13 T cell receptor beta chains in this list originate from one sample, sequenced in a study of T cell responses to AZD1222 COVID-19 vaccine. The repertoire was sequenced with immunoSEQ multiplex PCR; TCRdb's copy has only in-frame clones and lacks some. The data contain 150,000 to 200,000 clones, 92% of them singletons. Specimen: peripheral blood, collected 28 days after the second AZD1222 dose. The receptors stem from an adult who received the AZD1222 COVID-19 vaccine.

The genes are TRBV28 and TRBJ1-6; 10 nucleotides match TRBD1. The CDR3 has 16 amino acids. The ends lost 5 bases at V and 8 bases at J; junction bases unmatched: 9. The germline CDR1 and CDR2 sequences are MDHEN and SYDVKM. The CDR3 bases are TGTGCCAGCAGTCCACTCCTTGACAGGGGGCATTCACCCCTCCACTTT. It is translated as CASSPLLDRGHSPLHF.

The chain uses TRBV19 and TRBJ2-5; TRBD2 agrees at 13 bases. V dropped 6 bases and J dropped 10; count of bases not matched to a gene: 5. Germline CDR1 and CDR2: LNHDA and SQIVND (reference sequence). CDR3 length equals 13 residues. As DNA, the CDR3 is TGTGCCAGTAGAACTAGCGGGGGGGATATCCAGTACTTC. It specifies CASRTSGGDIQYF.

The chain carries TRBV9 and TRBJ2-5, with a weak D call TRBD1 (5 bases). Trimming stripped 5 bases from V and 10 bases from J, with 18 bases between. The CDR3 sequence is 13 residues long. Germline CDR1 and CDR2: SGDLS and YYNGEE. The CDR3, as DNA: TGTGCCAGCAGTGAAGGGGTAGGGCAGCGCCAGTACTTC. Its translation: CASSEGVGQRQYF.

This chain connects TRBV5-6 to TRBJ2-3; 14 bases are shared with TRBD2. The V gene end was trimmed by 4 bases and the J gene end by 2 bases; junction bases not matched to a gene: 9. The CDR3 length is 18 residues. The germline gives CDR1 SGHDT, CDR2 YYEEEE. CDR3 residues: CASSRGLAGVLYTDTQYF. CDR3 nucleotides: TGTGCCAGCAGCAGGGGACTAGCGGGGGTACTATACACAGATACGCAGTATTTT.

This clone was seen more than once but under ten times. The rearrangement links TRBV29-1 to TRBJ1-1; D gene ambiguous. The germline CDR1 and CDR2 sequences are SQVTM and ANQGSEA. Trimming took off 4 bases at V and 10 bases at J, with 13 bases between the two ends. The CDR3 runs to 11 residues. The CDR3: CSVVTRGGAFF. CDR3 DNA: TGCAGCGTTGTAACCCGGGGTGGAGCTTTCTTT.

CDR3: CASSLLSEQNQPQHF. In DNA, the CDR3 is TGTGCCAGCAGTTTATTGTCGGAGCAAAATCAGCCCCAGCATTTT. The chain joins TRBV27 to TRBJ1-5; D not certain. The CDR3 spans 15 residues. V was pared by 1 base and J by 4 bases, with 11 bases between. Germline-derived CDR1 and CDR2 are MNHEY and SMNVEV (reference sequence).

The CDR3 nucleotides are TGTGCCAGCAGCTTAGGGCGGGTAGCGGCAACAAGCACAGATACGCAGTATTTT. Translated: CASSLGRVAATSTDTQYF. The rearrangement joins TRBV7-3 to TRBJ2-3, with D perhaps TRBD2 (6 bases). Per germline, CDR1 SGHTA and CDR2 FQGTGA. V gave up 2 bases and J gave up 0 bases, with 18 bases separating them. CDR3 size: 18 residues.

This chain uses TRBV24-1 with TRBJ2-1; no clear D. Per germline, CDR1 KGHDR and CDR2 SFDVKD. Trimming shortened V by 6 bases and J by 4 bases, and 12 bases separated the two germline ends. This CDR3 has 14 amino acids. CDR3 amino acids: CATSSQAPYNEQFF. The CDR3 DNA follows: TGTGCCACCAGTTCTCAGGCCCCGTACAATGAGCAGTTCTTC.

The V call is TRBV13, the J call TRBJ2-7; 9 bases map to TRBD1. CDR1 and CDR2 (germline): PRHDT, FYEKMQ (reference sequence). J gave up 4 bases and V 5 bases, and 12 bases lay outside the gene matches. CDR3 length: 16 amino acids. This CDR3 is CASSPPSGTGFYEQYF. The CDR3 region has the DNA TGTGCCAGCAGCCCCCCCTCCGGGACAGGGTTTTACGAGCAGTACTTC. Variable domain in full (rest from reference TRBV13 and TRBJ2-7): AAGVIQSPRHLIKEKRETATLKCYPIPRHDTVYWYQQGPGQDPQFLISFYEKMQSDKGSIPDRFSAQQFSDYHSELNMSSLELGDSALYFCASSPPSGTGFYEQYFGPGTRLTVT.

The rearrangement uses TRBV7-2 and TRBJ1-1; D is ambiguous. The CDR3 sequence is 13 residues long. Germline lookup yields CDR1 SGHTA and CDR2 FQGNSA. Trimming removed 4 bases from V and 0 bases from J, with 6 bases in between. CDR3 DNA sequence: TGTGCCAGCAGCTCCCGATTGAACACTGAAGCTTTCTTT. Amino acids: CASSSRLNTEAFF.

This chain links TRBV2 with TRBJ2-2; D is unresolved. V gave up 6 bases and J gave up 7 bases, with 18 bases separating them. The CDR3 spans 15 residues. Looked up from germline, CDR1 is SNHLY and CDR2 is FYNNEI. CDR3 protein: CASRTSLTFSGELFF. CDR3 DNA sequence: TGTGCCAGCAGGACCAGCCTGACCTTTAGCGGGGAGCTGTTTTTT. Combining the CDR3 with reference TRBV2 and TRBJ2-2 gives the whole variable domain EPEVTQTPSHQVTQMGQEVILRCVPISNHLYFYWYRQILGQKVEFLVSFYNNEISEKSEIFDDQFSVERPDGSNFTLKIRSTKLEDSAMYFCASRTSLTFSGELFFGEGSRLTVL.

This clone was seen just once. The V call is TRBV6-5, the J call TRBJ1-1; the D gene is possibly TRBD1 (5 bases). With 6 bases removed from V and 5 bases from J, the gap between germline ends came to 16 bases. Germline values: CDR1 MNHEY, CDR2 SVGAGI. The CDR3 spans 14 residues. The CDR3 coding sequence is TGTGCCAGCAGACCCCGAAGCGGGGGGACTGAAGCTTTCTTT. Encoded protein: CASRPRSGGTEAFF.

The sample holds one count of this clone. V gene TRBV11-3 combines with J gene TRBJ2-1; unclear D gene. There are 14 residues in the CDR3. Trimming left V 2 bases short and J 7 bases short, with 12 bases between. Germline lookup yields CDR1 SGHNT and CDR2 YENEEA. This CDR3 reads CASSLHPVSNEQFF. The CDR3 nucleotides read TGTGCCAGCAGCTTACACCCGGTCTCGAATGAGCAGTTCTTC. The full variable domain, in which reference TRBV11-3 and TRBJ2-1 provide the parts outside the CDR3, is EAGVVQSPRYKIIEKKQPVAFWCNPISGHNTLYWYLQNLGQGPELLIRYENEEAVDDSQLPKDRFSAERLKGVDSTLKIQPAELGDSAVYLCASSLHPVSNEQFFGPGTRLTVL.